This T cell receptor beta chain was documented in a study of cytomegalovirus exposure and HLA in healthy donors. At the time of sampling, donors were nominally healthy, though unrecorded immune exposures were likely. This clone was picked up a small number of times. Its antigen is not known. Primers included in the PCR were 60 Vbeta and 13 Jbeta primers. Clones were read by immunoSEQ multiplex PCR, and TCRdb kept only the in-frame ones, dropping some. The data contain approximately 110,000 clones, around two thirds of them singletons. Study results and limitations: With high specificity and sensitivity, the classifier reportedly diagnosed cytomegalovirus status.

Looked up from germline, CDR1 is SGHRS and CDR2 is YFSETQ. The CDR3 has 14 residues. The V end lost 2 bases, the J end lost 5 bases, and 11 bases lay between the germline ends. The genes are TRBV5-1 and TRBJ2-1; D might be TRBD1 (5 bases). Sequencing used PBMCs. The sequence was collected from a man aged 45-60 years in good health and CMV-seropositive. CDR3 in amino acids: CASSLQDLDNEQFF. CDR3 coding DNA: TGCGCCAGCAGCTTACAGGACCTTGACAATGAGCAGTTCTTC.